This T cell receptor (beta chain) was obtained from a study of T-cell reconstitution after alpha-beta-depleted transplantation in children. For TCRbeta, the library was prepared with unique molecular identifiers. From the PCR reads, TCRdb called clonotypes with MiXCR, one entry per CDR3 protein. The sample holds a few hundred thousand distinct CDR3 sequences, 9.5% to 13% seen once. Study-wide points: After one year, T-cell counts and TCRbeta diversity mostly came from new T cells. Several hundred expanded graft clones reportedly were the source of alpha-beta T cells about two months after transplant.

This clonotype was observed a handful of times. The antigen is undetermined. With V trimmed by 4 bases and J by 1 base, 5 bases remained unmatched. This CDR3 comprises 18 residues. Germline assignment: CDR1 SGHNT and CDR2 YYREEE (reference sequence). The chain is built from TRBV5-4 and TRBJ2-1, with 16 bases lining up with TRBD2. This clonotype originated in a male patient under 10 years old who had a stem cell transplant for chronic granulomatous disease, so the T cells may come from the graft donor. The sequenced sample was peripheral blood, obtained 180 days after TCRalphabeta/CD19-depleted stem cell transplant. The CDR3 reads CASSGTSGRGPSYNEQFF. The DNA for the CDR3 is TGTGCCAGCAGCGGGACTAGCGGGAGGGGTCCGTCCTACAATGAGCAGTTCTTC.